This T cell receptor (beta chain) was recovered during a study of identical twins. This clonotype was observed a handful of times. As yet, its antigen is unknown. One entry per CDR3 protein results from TCRdb running MiXCR on the 5' RACE reads. Of a few hundred thousand distinct CDR3 sequences in the sample, about 8.3% were seen once. This CDR3 spans 13 amino acids. V dropped 6 bases and J dropped 2 bases, with 10 bases sitting between them. From germline, CDR1 is MNHNY and CDR2 SVGAGI (reference sequence). General observations from the study: Those out-of-frame alpha sequences shared by twins showed an excess of low generation probability.

This sample was shared with a second study, whose subject was yellow fever vaccine responses in identical twins.

The rearrangement joins TRBV6-6 to TRBJ2-5; D is perhaps TRBD1 or TRBD2 (5 bases each). Sample: CD8+ T cells sorted from blood. The receptor was isolated from a woman between 18 and 29 years old in good health. The CDR3 is CASRAGAQETQYF. DNA for the CDR3: TGTGCCAGCAGAGCCGGGGCTCAAGAGACCCAGTACTTC.